Below are 9 T cell receptor beta chains sequenced from a single sample in a study of cytomegalovirus exposure and HLA in healthy donors. TCRdb's copy holds only in-frame clones and misses some; the assay was immunoSEQ multiplex PCR. The sample includes under 250,000 clones, around 86% seen only once; the top ten take about 2%. The sequenced material came from PBMCs. These receptors came from a woman aged 18 to 35 in good health and CMV-seropositive.

This rearrangement joins TRBV25-1 to TRBJ2-5; 9 bases align to TRBD1. V lost 5 bases and J lost 4; bases outside the gene matches: 8. The germline V gene has CDR1 MGHDK and CDR2 SYGVNS. The CDR3 has 15 residues. The CDR3 DNA reads as TGTGCCAGCAGTTCACAGGGGGCTGTAGTAGAGACCCAGTACTTC. It translates to CASSSQGAVVETQYF. The full variable domain, with the rest looked up from reference TRBV25-1 and TRBJ2-5, is EADIYQTPRYLVIGTGKKITLECSQTMGHDKMYWYQQDPGMELHLIHYSYGVNSTEKGDLSSESTVSRIRTEHFPLTLESARPSHTSQYLCASSSQGAVVETQYFGPGTRLLVL.

This chain links TRBV9 with TRBJ2-7, with D perhaps TRBD2 (6 bases). Germline V lookup: CDR1 SGDLS, CDR2 YYNGEE. The CDR3 contains 15 residues. V lost 0 bases, J lost 4 bases, and 14 bases lay in between. CDR3 residues: CASSVVPGETYEQYF. CDR3 DNA: TGTGCCAGCAGCGTAGTGCCGGGGGAAACTTACGAGCAGTACTTC.

The V call is TRBV25-1, the J call TRBJ2-7; possible D gene TRBD1, 7 bases. This CDR3 is built from 13 residues. Trimming removed 4 bases at V and 7 bases at J, with 14 bases between. Per the germline V gene, CDR1 is MGHDK and CDR2 is SYGVNS. The CDR3 loop reads CASSATGAGEQYF. Here the CDR3 DNA reads TGTGCCAGCAGTGCTACAGGGGCGGGGGAGCAGTACTTC.

This clone was recorded many times. The rearrangement uses TRBV6-1 and TRBJ2-7, with TRBD1 as a possible D gene (6 bases). Germline-derived CDR1 and CDR2 are MNHNS and SASEGT. Trimming removed 1 base from V and 0 bases from J, with 7 bases in between. This CDR3 has 14 amino acids. CDR3 nucleotides: TGTGCCAGCAGTGAAGTAGGGGGCTCCTACGAGCAGTACTTC. As protein: CASSEVGGSYEQYF.

The sample holds one count of this clone. This chain links TRBV27 with TRBJ1-5; D ambiguous. The V end lost 7 bases, the J end lost 5 bases, and 15 bases lay between the germline ends. Germline V gives CDR1 MNHEY, CDR2 SMNVEV (reference sequence). This CDR3 is built from 14 residues. The CDR3 protein is CASNPGLTHQPQHF. The CDR3 DNA sequence: TGTGCCAGCAACCCAGGACTGACTCATCAGCCCCAGCATTTT.

This chain connects TRBV2 to TRBJ1-2; D is uncertain. V was shortened by 6 bases and J by 8 bases, with 13 bases between the two germline ends. CDR1 and CDR2 from the germline V gene are SNHLY and FYNNEI. The CDR3 loop spans 12 amino acids. Here the CDR3 reads CASSPVGGGYTF. CDR3 DNA: TGTGCCAGCAGCCCCGTGGGAGGCGGCTACACCTTC.

The sample holds a few counts of this clone. This sequence joins TRBV6-5 and TRBJ2-7, with D maybe TRBD1 (6 bases). Trimming took off 7 bases at V and 1 base at J, with 11 bases between the two ends. CDR3 length equals 13 residues. Germline V gene sequence: CDR1 MNHEY, CDR2 SVGAGI. In nucleotides, the CDR3 is TGTGCCAGCAAGAGGGGACAATCCTACGAGCAGTACTTC. Protein product: CASKRGQSYEQYF.

In its sample, this clone was seen once. The rearrangement links TRBV27 to TRBJ1-2; unclear D gene. Germline V CDR1 and CDR2: MNHEY, SMNVEV (reference sequence). The ends were cut back, 7 bases at V and 8 bases at J, with 17 bases in the middle. CDR3 length equals 13 residues. CDR3 region: CASIGRAGLGYTF. CDR3 in DNA: TGTGCCAGCATCGGGCGGGCCGGGCTCGGCTACACCTTC.

Only a few counts were recorded for this clone. The rearrangement uses TRBV27 and TRBJ2-7; 8 bases line up with TRBD2. Germline assignment: CDR1 MNHEY and CDR2 SMNVEV (reference sequence). Trimming cost V 4 bases and J 3 bases; bases outside gene matches: 2. This CDR3 comprises 13 residues. The CDR3 bases are TGTGCCAGCAGTTCGGGAGGGGACTACGAGCAGTACTTC. Encoded protein: CASSSGGDYEQYF.